The sequence of this T cell receptor beta chain was determined in a study of T cells in Graves' hyperthyroidism and ophthalmopathy. The CDR3 extends over 13 amino acids. V was cut by 2 bases and J by 6 bases, with 7 bases left in between. The TCR beta CDR3 regions underwent amplification using RNA transcripts as the source. Carried out on the TCR CDR3, a first-round RT-PCR used the HTBI primer set. TCRdb re-called the multiplex PCR reads through MiXCR, storing one row per CDR3 protein. The repertoire includes around 580,000 distinct CDR3 sequences, around 17% of them detected once, and about 17% sits in the top ten. Those with hyperthyroidism were 18 to 65 years old, newly diagnosed, and ill for under 2 months. Thyroid ultrasound and orbital computed tomography, with clinical symptoms and serum thyroxine and TRAb, informed diagnoses. This clonotype was seen many times. The antigen is not known. Findings of the study overall: Ophthalmopathy stood apart from stable hyperthyroidism in a 13 V-J model.

The V gene is TRBV12-3 or TRBV12-4, the J gene TRBJ2-2, with D unclear. Sequencing was carried out using blood. This clonotype was obtained from a woman younger than 35 with Graves' hyperthyroidism. The CDR3 loop reads CASSLRSSGELFF. CDR3 nucleotide sequence: TGTGCCAGCAGTTTACGGTCCTCCGGGGAGCTGTTTTTT.